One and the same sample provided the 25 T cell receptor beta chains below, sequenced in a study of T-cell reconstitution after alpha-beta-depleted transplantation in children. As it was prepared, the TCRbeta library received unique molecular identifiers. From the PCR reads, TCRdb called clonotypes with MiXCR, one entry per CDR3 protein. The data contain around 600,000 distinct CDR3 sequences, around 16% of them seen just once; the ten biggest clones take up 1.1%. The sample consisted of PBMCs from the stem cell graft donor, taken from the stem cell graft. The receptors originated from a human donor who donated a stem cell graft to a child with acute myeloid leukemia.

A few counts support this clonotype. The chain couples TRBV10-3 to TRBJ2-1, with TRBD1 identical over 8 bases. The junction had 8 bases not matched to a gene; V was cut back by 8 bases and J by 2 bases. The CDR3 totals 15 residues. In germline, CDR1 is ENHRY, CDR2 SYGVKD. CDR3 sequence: CAISAQGATYNEQFF. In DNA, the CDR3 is TGTGCCATCTCCGCCCAGGGGGCCACCTACAATGAGCAGTTCTTC.

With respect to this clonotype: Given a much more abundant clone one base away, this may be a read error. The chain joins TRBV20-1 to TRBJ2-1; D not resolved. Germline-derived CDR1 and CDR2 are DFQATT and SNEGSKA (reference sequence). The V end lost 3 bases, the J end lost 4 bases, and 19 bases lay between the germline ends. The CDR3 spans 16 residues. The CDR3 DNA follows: TGCAGTGCTAGTTTGTCACACCAGTTAATATACAATGAGCAGTTCTTC. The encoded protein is CSASLSHQLIYNEQFF.

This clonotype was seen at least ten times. The CDR3 spells CASSVRDSPLHF. The CDR3 DNA reads TGTGCCAGCAGCGTCAGGGATTCACCCCTCCACTTT. The chain links TRBV9 to TRBJ1-6; D possibly corresponds to TRBD1 (5 bases). V shed 2 bases and J shed 8 bases, with 5 bases lying between them. CDR1 and CDR2 (germline): SGDLS, YYNGEE. The length of the CDR3 is 12 residues.

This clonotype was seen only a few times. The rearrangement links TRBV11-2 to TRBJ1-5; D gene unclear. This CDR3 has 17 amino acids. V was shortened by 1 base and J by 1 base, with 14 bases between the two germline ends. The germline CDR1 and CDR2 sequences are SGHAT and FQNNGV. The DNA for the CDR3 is TGTGCCAGCAGCTTAGTATCTTCAATAGTAAGCAATCAGCCCCAGCATTTT. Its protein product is CASSLVSSIVSNQPQHF.

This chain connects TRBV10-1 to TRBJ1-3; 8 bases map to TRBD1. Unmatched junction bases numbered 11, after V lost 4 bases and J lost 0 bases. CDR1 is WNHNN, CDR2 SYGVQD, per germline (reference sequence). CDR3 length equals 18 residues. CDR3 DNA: TGCGCCAGCAGTGCGGCGGCGGGGACAGGCTTCTCTGGAAACACCATATATTTT. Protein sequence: CASSAAAGTGFSGNTIYF.

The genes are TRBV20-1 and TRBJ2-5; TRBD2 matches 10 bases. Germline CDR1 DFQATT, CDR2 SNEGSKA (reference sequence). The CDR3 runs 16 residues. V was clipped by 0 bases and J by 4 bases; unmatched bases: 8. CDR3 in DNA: TGCAGTGCTAGAGAAGAAGCGGGGGGGACCGGAGAGACCCAGTACTTC. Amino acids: CSAREEAGGTGETQYF.

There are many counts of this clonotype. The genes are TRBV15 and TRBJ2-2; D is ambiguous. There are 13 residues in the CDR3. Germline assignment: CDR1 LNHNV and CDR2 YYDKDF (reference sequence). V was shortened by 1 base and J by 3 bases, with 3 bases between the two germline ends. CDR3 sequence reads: CATSRVYTGELFF. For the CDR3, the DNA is TGTGCCACCAGCAGAGTTTACACCGGGGAGCTGTTTTTT. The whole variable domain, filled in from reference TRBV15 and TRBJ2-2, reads DAMVIQNPRYQVTQFGKPVTLSCSQTLNHNVMYWYQQKSSQAPKLLFHYYDKDFNNEADTPDNFQSRRPNTSFCFLDIRSPGLGDTAMYLCATSRVYTGELFFGEGSRLTVL.

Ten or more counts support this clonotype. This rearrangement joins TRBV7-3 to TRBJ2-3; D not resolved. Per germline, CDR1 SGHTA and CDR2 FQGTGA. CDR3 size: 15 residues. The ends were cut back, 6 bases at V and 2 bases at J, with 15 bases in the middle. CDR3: CASSRGVSNTDTQYF. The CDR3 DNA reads TGTGCCAGCAGTCGTGGGGTTTCCAACACAGATACGCAGTATTTT.

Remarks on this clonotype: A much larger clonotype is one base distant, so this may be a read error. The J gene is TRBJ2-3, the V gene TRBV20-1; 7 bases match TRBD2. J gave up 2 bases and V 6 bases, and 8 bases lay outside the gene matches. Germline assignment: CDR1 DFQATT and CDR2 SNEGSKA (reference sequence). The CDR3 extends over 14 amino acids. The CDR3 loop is CSATARDYTDTQYF. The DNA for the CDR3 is TGCAGTGCCACCGCGAGGGACTACACAGATACGCAGTATTTT.

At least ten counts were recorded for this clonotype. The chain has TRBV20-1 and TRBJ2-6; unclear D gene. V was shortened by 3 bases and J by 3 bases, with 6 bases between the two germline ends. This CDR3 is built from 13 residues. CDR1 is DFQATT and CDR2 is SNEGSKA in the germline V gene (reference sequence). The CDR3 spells CSASPGGANVLTF. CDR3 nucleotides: TGCAGTGCTAGTCCCGGTGGGGCCAACGTCCTGACTTTC.

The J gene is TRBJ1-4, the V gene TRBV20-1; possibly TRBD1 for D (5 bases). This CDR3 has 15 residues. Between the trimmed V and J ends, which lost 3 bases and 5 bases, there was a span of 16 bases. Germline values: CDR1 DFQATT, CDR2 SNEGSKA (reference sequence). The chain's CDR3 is CSASPAGTKNEKLFF. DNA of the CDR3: TGCAGTGCTAGTCCGGCCGGGACGAAGAATGAAAAACTGTTTTTT.

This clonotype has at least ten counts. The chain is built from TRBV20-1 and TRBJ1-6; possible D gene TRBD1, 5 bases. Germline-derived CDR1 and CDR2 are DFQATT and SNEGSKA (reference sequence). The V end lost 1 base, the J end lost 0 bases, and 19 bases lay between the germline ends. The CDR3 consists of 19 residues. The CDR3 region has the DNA TGCAGTGCTAGAGGAGGGGATCTCGCCCAGAGCTCCTATAATTCACCCCTCCACTTT. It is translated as CSARGGDLAQSSYNSPLHF.

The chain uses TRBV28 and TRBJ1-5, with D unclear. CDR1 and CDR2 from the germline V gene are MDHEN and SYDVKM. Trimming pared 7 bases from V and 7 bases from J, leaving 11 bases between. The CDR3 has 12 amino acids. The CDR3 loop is CASNSGIQPQHF. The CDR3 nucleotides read TGTGCCAGCAATTCGGGGATCCAGCCCCAGCATTTT.

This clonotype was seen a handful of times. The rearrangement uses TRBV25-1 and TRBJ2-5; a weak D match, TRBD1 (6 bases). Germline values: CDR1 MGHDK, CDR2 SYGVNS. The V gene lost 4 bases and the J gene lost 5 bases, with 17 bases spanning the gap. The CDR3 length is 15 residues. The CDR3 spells CASSGARGEMETQYF. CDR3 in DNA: TGTGCCAGCAGTGGGGCCAGGGGCGAGATGGAGACCCAGTACTTC. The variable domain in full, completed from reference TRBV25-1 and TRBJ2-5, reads EADIYQTPRYLVIGTGKKITLECSQTMGHDKMYWYQQDPGMELHLIHYSYGVNSTEKGDLSSESTVSRIRTEHFPLTLESARPSHTSQYLCASSGARGEMETQYFGPGTRLLVL.

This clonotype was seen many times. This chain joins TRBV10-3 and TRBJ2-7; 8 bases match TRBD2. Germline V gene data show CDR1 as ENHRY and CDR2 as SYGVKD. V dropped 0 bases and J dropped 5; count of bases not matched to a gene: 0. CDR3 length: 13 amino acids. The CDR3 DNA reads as TGTGCCATCAGTGAGTCTAGCGGGGACGAGCAGTACTTC. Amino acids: CAISESSGDEQYF.

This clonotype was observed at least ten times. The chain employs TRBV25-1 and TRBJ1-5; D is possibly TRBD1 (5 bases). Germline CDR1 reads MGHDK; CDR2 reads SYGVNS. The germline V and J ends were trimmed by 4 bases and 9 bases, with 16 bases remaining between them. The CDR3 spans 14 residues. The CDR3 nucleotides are TGTGCCAGCAGTGGTGGGACGGGGTATAGGCCCCAGCATTTT. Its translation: CASSGGTGYRPQHF.

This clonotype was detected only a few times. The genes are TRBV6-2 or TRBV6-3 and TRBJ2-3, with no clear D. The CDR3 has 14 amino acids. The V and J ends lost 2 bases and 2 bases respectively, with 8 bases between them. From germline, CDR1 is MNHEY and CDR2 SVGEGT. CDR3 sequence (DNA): TGTGCCAGCAGTTACCTGGATTTCACAGATACGCAGTATTTT. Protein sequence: CASSYLDFTDTQYF.

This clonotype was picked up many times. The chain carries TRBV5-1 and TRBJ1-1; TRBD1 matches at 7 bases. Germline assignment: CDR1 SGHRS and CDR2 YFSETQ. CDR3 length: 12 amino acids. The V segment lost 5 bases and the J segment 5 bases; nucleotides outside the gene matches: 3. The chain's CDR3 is CASRQGTTEAFF. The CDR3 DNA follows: TGCGCCAGCAGACAGGGGACGACTGAAGCTTTCTTT. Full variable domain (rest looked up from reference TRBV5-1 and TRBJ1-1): KAGVTQTPRYLIKTRGQQVTLSCSPISGHRSVSWYQQTPGQGLQFLFEYFSETQRNKGNFPGRFSGRQFSNSRSEMNVSTLELGDSALYLCASRQGTTEAFFGQGTRLTVV.

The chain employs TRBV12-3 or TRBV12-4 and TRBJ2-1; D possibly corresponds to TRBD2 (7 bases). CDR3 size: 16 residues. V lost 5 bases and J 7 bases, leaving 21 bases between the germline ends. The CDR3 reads CASSPIARGPSNEQFF. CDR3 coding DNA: TGTGCCAGCAGTCCAATAGCGCGGGGGCCTAGTAATGAGCAGTTCTTC.

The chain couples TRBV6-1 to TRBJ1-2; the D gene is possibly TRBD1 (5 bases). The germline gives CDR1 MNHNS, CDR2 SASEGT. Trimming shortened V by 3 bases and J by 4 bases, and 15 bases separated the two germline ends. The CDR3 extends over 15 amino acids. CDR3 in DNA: TGTGCCAGCAGTGACGACCGGGGCGGGTCCTATGGCTACACCTTC. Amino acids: CASSDDRGGSYGYTF.

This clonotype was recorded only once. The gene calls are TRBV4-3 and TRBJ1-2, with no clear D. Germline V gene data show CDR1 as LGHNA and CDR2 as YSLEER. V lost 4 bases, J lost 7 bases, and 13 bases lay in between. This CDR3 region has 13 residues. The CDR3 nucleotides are TGCGCCAGCAGCCCTGCGGGCGCGAGTGGCTACACCTTC. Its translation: CASSPAGASGYTF.

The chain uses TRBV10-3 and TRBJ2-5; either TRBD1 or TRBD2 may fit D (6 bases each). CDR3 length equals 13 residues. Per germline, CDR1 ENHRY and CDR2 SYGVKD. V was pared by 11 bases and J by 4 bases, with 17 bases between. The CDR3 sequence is CAVSRGSGETQYF. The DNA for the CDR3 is TGTGCCGTTTCCAGGGGTAGCGGAGAGACCCAGTACTTC.

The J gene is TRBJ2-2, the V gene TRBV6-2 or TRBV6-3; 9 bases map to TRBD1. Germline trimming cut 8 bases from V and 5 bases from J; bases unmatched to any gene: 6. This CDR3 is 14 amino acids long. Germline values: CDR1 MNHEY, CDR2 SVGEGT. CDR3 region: CASRRTGETGELFF. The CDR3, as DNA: TGTGCCAGCCGGAGGACAGGGGAGACCGGGGAGCTGTTTTTT.

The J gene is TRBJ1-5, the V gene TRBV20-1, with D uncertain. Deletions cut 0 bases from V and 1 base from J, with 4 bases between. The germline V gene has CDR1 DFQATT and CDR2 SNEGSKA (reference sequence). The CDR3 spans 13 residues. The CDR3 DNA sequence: TGCAGTGCTAGAGATTGGAGCAATCAGCCCCAGCATTTT. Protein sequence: CSARDWSNQPQHF.

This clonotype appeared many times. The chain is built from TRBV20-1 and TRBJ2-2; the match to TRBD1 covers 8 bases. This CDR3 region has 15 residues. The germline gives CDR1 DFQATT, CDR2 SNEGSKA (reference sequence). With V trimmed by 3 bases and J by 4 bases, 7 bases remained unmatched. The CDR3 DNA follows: TGCAGTGCTAGGAGATCGACAGGGGCCACCGGGGAGCTGTTTTTT. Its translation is CSARRSTGATGELFF.